Listed here are 14 T cell receptor beta chains from one sample, sequenced in a study of blood T cell repertoires in COVID-19. Generated by immunoSEQ multiplex PCR, the TCRdb table keeps only in-frame clones and is missing some. The data hold over 250,000 clones, with more than 80% observed a single time. Sample: PBMCs or T cells enriched from blood (not recorded which). The source of these receptors is a woman aged 25-40 years who had recovered from COVID-19.

The J gene is TRBJ1-6, the V gene TRBV27; 7 nucleotides agree with TRBD1. Germline V lookup: CDR1 MNHEY, CDR2 SMNVEV (reference sequence). Trimming took 5 bases from V and 10 from J; bases not matched to a gene: 8. This CDR3 is built from 14 residues. The CDR3 region has the DNA TGTGCCAGCAGTAAGACAGGGTTGTTCTCACCCCTCCACTTT. The encoded protein is CASSKTGLFSPLHF.

This chain links TRBV4-3 with TRBJ2-7; 14 bases are shared with TRBD2. CDR1 LGHNA and CDR2 YSLEER come from the germline V gene. The ends lost 2 bases at V and 2 bases at J; junction bases unmatched: 8. The CDR3 has 18 residues. The CDR3 DNA reads as TGCGCCAGCAGCCAACTCGGGACTAGCGGGAGTAATCCCTACGAGCAGTACTTC. This codes for CASSQLGTSGSNPYEQYF.

The V gene is TRBV5-1, the J gene TRBJ2-7, with 12 nucleotides matching TRBD2. The V gene end was trimmed by 0 bases and the J gene end by 7 bases; junction bases not matched to a gene: 2. This CDR3 is built from 14 residues. Germline assignment: CDR1 SGHRS and CDR2 YFSETQ. This chain's CDR3 is CASSLGLAGEEQYF. DNA for the CDR3: TGCGCCAGCAGCTTGGGACTAGCGGGAGAAGAGCAGTACTTC.

The chain uses TRBV4-3 and TRBJ2-3, with 11 bases matching TRBD2. V gave up 5 bases and J gave up 5 bases; unmatched junction bases: 6. Germline V lookup: CDR1 LGHNA, CDR2 YSLEER. The CDR3 length is 15 residues. The CDR3 loop is CASSYSTSGEDTQYF. The CDR3 nucleotides read TGCGCCAGCAGCTACTCGACTAGCGGGGAAGATACGCAGTATTTT.

The rearrangement joins TRBV30 to TRBJ2-3; tentative D call: TRBD1 (6 bases). From germline, CDR1 is GTSNPN and CDR2 SVGIG (reference sequence). The V end was cut by 3 bases, the J end by 3 bases, with 10 bases between. This CDR3 is built from 13 residues. CDR3 bases: TGTGCCTGGAGCAGGGGTGAAACAGATACGCAGTATTTT. It specifies CAWSRGETDTQYF. The complete variable domain, with remaining parts taken from reference TRBV30 and TRBJ2-3, reads SQTIHQWPATLVQPVGSPLSLECTVEGTSNPNLYWYRQAAGRGLQLLFYSVGIGQISSEVPQNLSASRPQDRQFILSSKKLLLSDSGFYLCAWSRGETDTQYFGPGTRLTVL.

Details on this clone: One junction end disagrees with the germline gene, perhaps due to a read error. The rearrangement links TRBV7-7 to TRBJ2-6; 7 nucleotides align to TRBD1. Germline V CDR1 and CDR2: SSHAT, FNYEAQ (reference sequence). This CDR3 contains 15 residues. Written as DNA, the CDR3 is TGTGCTAGCAGCTCCGGGACAGCTGGGGCCAACGTCCTGACTTTC. It codes for CASSSGTAGANVLTF.

This chain links TRBV28 with TRBJ2-7, with TRBD1 identical over 7 bases. The V gene's germline CDR1 is MDHEN and CDR2 SYDVKM. The CDR3 runs to 14 residues. After removal of 3 bases from V and 4 bases from J, the junction contained 6 bases not matched to a gene. In DNA, the CDR3 is TGTGCCAGCAGTTTGCACCGGGACAGTTACGAGCAGTACTTC. Translated: CASSLHRDSYEQYF.

The V call is TRBV14, the J call TRBJ1-4, with 7 positions matching TRBD1. V trimming: 0 bases; J trimming: 5 bases; junction bases outside the gene matches: 3. CDR1 and CDR2 (germline): SGHDN, FVKESK. This CDR3 region has 15 residues. CDR3 sequence (DNA): TGTGCCAGCAGCCAAGAGGGGACAGCAAATGAAAAACTGTTTTTT. Translation: CASSQEGTANEKLFF. The full variable domain, its missing parts supplied by reference TRBV14 and TRBJ1-4, is EAGVTQFPSHSVIEKGQTVTLRCDPISGHDNLYWYRRVMGKEIKFLLHFVKESKQDESGMPNNRFLAERTGGTYSTLKVQPAELEDSGVYFCASSQEGTANEKLFFGSGTQLSVL.

The chain has TRBV10-3 and TRBJ2-1; TRBD2 matches at 8 bases. Germline V gene lookup returns CDR1 ENHRY and CDR2 SYGVKD. The ends lost 3 bases at V and 7 bases at J; junction bases unmatched: 5. The length of the CDR3 is 14 residues. The CDR3 DNA follows: TGTGCCATCAGTGACTCGACTAGCGTTAATGAGCAGTTCTTC. Amino acid sequence: CAISDSTSVNEQFF.

The chain is built from TRBV6-2 or TRBV6-3 and TRBJ1-2; D ambiguous. The length of the CDR3 is 14 residues. In germline, CDR1 is MNHEY, CDR2 SVGEGT. V was pared by 6 bases and J by 4 bases, with 15 bases between. The CDR3 DNA is TGTGCCAGCAGCCCGGCGGGTGGTCGCTATGGCTACACCTTC. It translates to CASSPAGGRYGYTF.

The chain is built from TRBV11-2 and TRBJ2-3, with D perhaps TRBD2 (5 bases). The germline gives CDR1 SGHAT, CDR2 FQNNGV. V lost 1 base, J lost 3 bases, and 20 bases lay in between. The CDR3 has 18 residues. The CDR3 protein is CASSLARRLKHGTDTQYF. CDR3 sequence (DNA): TGTGCCAGCAGCTTAGCCCGCCGACTAAAGCACGGGACAGATACGCAGTATTTT.

This chain connects TRBV2 to TRBJ1-5; no reliable D call. There are 13 residues in the CDR3. V shed 4 bases and J shed 4 bases, with 8 bases lying between them. The germline gives CDR1 SNHLY, CDR2 FYNNEI. CDR3 amino acids: CASSGERNQPQHF. The CDR3, as DNA: TGTGCCAGCAGTGGAGAACGTAATCAGCCCCAGCATTTT.

The genes are TRBV28 and TRBJ1-2; D unclear. Germline assignment: CDR1 MDHEN and CDR2 SYDVKM. Trimming took off 6 bases at V and 3 bases at J, with 11 bases between the two ends. The CDR3 contains 13 residues. The DNA for the CDR3 is TGTGCCAGCAGCCCCCCCAATGACTATGGCTACACCTTC. This sequence encodes CASSPPNDYGYTF.

This chain connects TRBV30 to TRBJ1-1; D is ambiguous. CDR1 and CDR2 from the germline V gene are GTSNPN and SVGIG (reference sequence). This CDR3 has 12 amino acids. The V end was cut by 0 bases, the J end by 4 bases, with 6 bases between. The DNA of the CDR3 is TGTGCCTGGAGTGTACTTACCACTGAAGCTTTCTTT. It is translated as CAWSVLTTEAFF.